This T cell receptor beta chain was found in a study of glioma-infiltrating T cells (dated by TCRdb to between 2015 and 2016). Turning to the overall study: Sequencing of TCR alpha- and beta-chain repertoires was performed on glioma tissue, on non-neoplastic brain tissue, and on matched peripheral blood mononuclear cells. To measure divergence between tissue and blood T-cell populations, each tissue-infiltrating repertoire was compared with the peripheral blood repertoire of the same patient. The paired cohort comprised three low-grade glioma patients, 7 or 8 primary glioblastoma patients and three non-glioma patients contributing non-neoplastic brain tissue.

The paper as a whole reports these results and caveats: Group comparisons rested on small numbers: three non-neoplastic, three low-grade glioma and about 8 glioblastoma patients. Very few CDR3 sequences were found to be shared between tissue and blood, and this scarcity was attributed to high CDR3 diversity and limited sampling. VJ-independent divergence between tissue and blood was below expectation in non-neoplastic patients but above expectation in all gliomas, especially low-grade gliomas.

The iRepertoire nested amplicon-rescue multiplex PCR (arm-PCR) platform was used to amplify TCR alpha and beta CDR3 regions from RNA. The input for one-step reverse transcription and amplification was roughly 85-400 ng of either tissue mRNA or PBMC total RNA. Following bead purification, Illumina adapters were added by a secondary multiplex PCR, and libraries between 200 and 400 bp were gel-purified. The libraries contained internal 6-nucleotide barcodes that were used for demultiplexing. Sequencing of libraries was performed on an Illumina MiSeq with 2x220 or 2x250 nucleotide paired-end reads. The original pipeline was this. Paired reads were merged using FLASH 1.2.11 and were aligned to the GRCh37 human genome using BWA-MEM, after which TRA and TRB reads were extracted. For V and J assignment, an IMGT-derived reference of cassette sequences and CDR3 motifs that included pseudogenes was used. Reads were translated in three frames, and productive CDR3s were defined as those with a C...FGXG motif and no stop codons. Clonotypes were defined as unique combinations of V-J cassette pair and CDR3 amino acid sequence. Reads were filtered by Hamming distance, thresholded by each sample's sequence error rate in mapped regions. In TCRdb, the public reads were trimmed at Q25 with fastp and aligned with MiXCR, with productive beta chains retained. Rows are combined by CDR3 protein, so each entry shows the most common genes and DNA. TCRdb, not the original authors, processed these V and J calls. The sample table lists approximately 90,000 distinct CDR3 sequences, approximately 22% of them with a count of one. Together, the top ten hold about 6.6% of the sample.

This clonotype came up a few times. The antigen it binds to is not known. Base quality data are lacking; no much larger clone is found one base away. From the cysteine through the phenylalanine, the CDR3 covers 14 amino acids. The sequence is cut down to CDR3 DNA, 42 bases in frame from base 1. As encoded in the germline V gene, CDR1 is SGHRS while CDR2 is YFSETQ. V was cut back by 4 bases and J by 4 bases, leaving a gap of 13 bases between them. The chain is encoded by TRBV5-1 joined to TRBJ2-3, with the identity of the D gene unclear. The clonotype originates from a human donor with low-grade glioma or glioblastoma, undergoing nonglioma brain surgery, or in good health (not recorded which). Sequencing used glioma tissue, nonneoplastic brain tissue, or PBMCs (not recorded which). The nucleotide sequence reads as follows: TGCGCCAGCAGCCCACCCGACCAGTCAGATACGCAGTATTTT. It specifies CASSPPDQSDTQYF.